One and the same sample provided the 19 T cell receptor beta chains below, sequenced in a study of shared clonotypes between healthy human individuals. Using immunoSEQ multiplex PCR, the repertoire was profiled, and TCRdb retains in-frame clones only, with some absent. The sample lists approximately 2,200,000 clones, 85% to 95% occurring once. CD45RO-negative CD8 cells positively selected for CCR7 made up the naive population, which excluded terminally differentiated effector memory CD45RA+ cells. What was sequenced was naive CD8+ T cells from PBMCs. The receptors come from a young man in good health. Some clones in this sample may be carry-over from other donors' samples.

The gene calls are TRBV2 and TRBJ2-6; D perhaps matches TRBD1 (5 bases). The CDR3 is 13 residues long. The germline gives CDR1 SNHLY, CDR2 FYNNEI. V was clipped by 10 bases and J by 4 bases, with 11 bases between them. DNA for the CDR3: TGTGCCACCAGGGATTCCGGGGCCAACGTCCTGACTTTC. As protein: CATRDSGANVLTF.

This clone has just one count. The V gene is TRBV28, the J gene TRBJ1-6, with 10 nucleotides matching TRBD1. Germline V CDR1 and CDR2: MDHEN, SYDVKM. Losses at the gene ends were 4 bases for V and 11 bases for J; bases not matched to a gene: 11. The CDR3 loop spans 16 amino acids. The CDR3 DNA sequence: TGTGCCAGCAGTTACAGAGGACAGGGGGGAAATCCACCCCTCCACTTT. This sequence encodes CASSYRGQGGNPPLHF. Full variable domain (remainder filled in from reference TRBV28 and TRBJ1-6): DVKVTQSSRYLVKRTGEKVFLECVQDMDHENMFWYRQDPGLGLRLIYFSYDVKMKEKGDIPEGYSVSREKKERFSLILESASTNQTSMYLCASSYRGQGGNPPLHFGNGTRLTVT.

This sequence joins TRBV9 and TRBJ2-5; D may be TRBD1 (6 bases). Per the germline V gene, CDR1 is SGDLS and CDR2 is YYNGEE. The V gene lost 4 bases and the J gene lost 3 bases, with 10 bases spanning the gap. CDR3 length equals 13 residues. As DNA, the CDR3 is TGTGCCAGCAGCACCGGACAGAAAGAGACCCAGTACTTC. Amino acids: CASSTGQKETQYF.

In regard to this clone: The same CDR3 arises from other DNA sequences in this sample as well. The chain uses TRBV27 and TRBJ1-1; D not resolved. The V end was cut by 2 bases, the J end by 5 bases, with 9 bases between. CDR1 is MNHEY, CDR2 SMNVEV, per germline (reference sequence). This CDR3 is built from 13 residues. As DNA, the CDR3 is TGTGCCAGCAGTTTAATGACTGGGACTGAAGCTTTCTTT. Amino acids: CASSLMTGTEAFF.

V gene TRBV27 combines with J gene TRBJ2-1; D uncertain. Trimming shortened V by 5 bases and J by 5 bases, and 7 bases separated the two germline ends. Germline V lookup: CDR1 MNHEY, CDR2 SMNVEV (reference sequence). This CDR3 is 12 amino acids long. The CDR3 DNA sequence: TGTGCCAGCAGTGCAGGCCACAATGAGCAGTTCTTC. Encoded protein: CASSAGHNEQFF.

Of note for this clone: At the DNA level, this CDR3 is encoded by other sequences in the same sample as well. CDR3 in amino acids: CASSLAGDEQYF. As DNA, the CDR3 is TGTGCCAGCAGCTTAGCTGGGGACGAGCAGTACTTC. The V call is TRBV11-2, the J call TRBJ2-7; D unclear. In germline, CDR1 is SGHAT, CDR2 FQNNGV. Trimming cost V 1 base and J 5 bases, with 6 bases left between them. The CDR3 runs to 12 residues.

V and J are TRBV15 and TRBJ2-3, with no clear D. V gave up 6 bases and J gave up 5 bases, with 18 bases separating them. The CDR3 is made up of 15 amino acids. In germline, CDR1 is LNHNV, CDR2 YYDKDF (reference sequence). CDR3 region: CATREMGSPGDTQYF. The CDR3 nucleotides are TGTGCCACCAGGGAAATGGGCTCCCCGGGAGATACGCAGTATTTT.

The chain's CDR3 is CASSGGSGREYYNEQFF. For the CDR3, the DNA is TGTGCCAGCAGCGGAGGGAGCGGGAGGGAATACTACAATGAGCAGTTCTTC. The chain employs TRBV9 and TRBJ2-1; 10 bases are a match to TRBD2. CDR3 length: 17 residues. The V segment lost 3 bases and the J segment 3 bases; nucleotides outside the gene matches: 9. Germline CDR1 reads SGDLS; CDR2 reads YYNGEE.

This clone showed up just once. The chain joins TRBV19 to TRBJ2-7; either TRBD1 or TRBD2 may fit D (6 bases each). With 3 bases removed from V and 5 bases from J, the gap between germline ends came to 17 bases. Germline V CDR1 and CDR2: LNHDA, SQIVND (reference sequence). This CDR3 is 15 amino acids long. CDR3 protein: CASSIGTGASHEQYF. The CDR3 DNA is TGTGCCAGTAGTATCGGAACGGGGGCGTCGCACGAGCAGTACTTC.

The chain recombines TRBV19 with TRBJ1-4; D is unresolved. With 4 bases removed from V and 0 bases from J, the gap between germline ends came to 6 bases. The CDR3 extends over 14 amino acids. From germline, CDR1 is LNHDA and CDR2 SQIVND (reference sequence). CDR3 bases: TGTGCCAGTAGTAACACTGCAACTAATGAAAAACTGTTTTTT. As protein: CASSNTATNEKLFF.

The rearrangement joins TRBV4-3 to TRBJ2-7; 16 bases match TRBD2. The CDR3 is 18 amino acids. Germline CDR1 reads LGHNA; CDR2 reads YSLEER. The V gene end was trimmed by 3 bases and the J gene end by 7 bases; junction bases not matched to a gene: 12. The CDR3 coding sequence is TGCGCCAGCAGCCAGAACAGACCGGGACTAGCGGGAGGGGGAGAGCAGTACTTC. This encodes CASSQNRPGLAGGGEQYF.

This clone was picked up one time. V is TRBV30 and J is TRBJ2-2; 11 positions match TRBD2. J was trimmed by 3 bases and V by 2 bases; bases with no gene match: 14. This CDR3 has 19 amino acids. Per germline, CDR1 GTSNPN and CDR2 SVGIG (reference sequence). The CDR3 reads CAWSLDPIAGGTDTGELFF. The CDR3 DNA reads as TGTGCCTGGAGTCTAGATCCCATAGCGGGAGGGACGGACACCGGGGAGCTGTTTTTT.

CDR3 sequence reads: CASRTDSFYNEQFF. The CDR3 region has the DNA TGTGCCAGTCGGACTGACAGTTTTTACAATGAGCAGTTCTTC. This sequence joins TRBV7-9 and TRBJ2-1; possibly TRBD1 or TRBD2 for D (5 bases each). There are 14 residues in the CDR3. Germline CDR1 and CDR2: SEHNR and FQNEAQ (reference sequence). Between the trimmed V and J ends, which lost 9 bases and 4 bases, there was a span of 16 bases. Together with reference TRBV7-9 and TRBJ2-1, the CDR3 gives the full variable domain: DTGVSQNPRHKITKRGQNVTFRCDPISEHNRLYWYRQTLGQGPEFLTYFQNEAQLEKSRLLSDRFSAERPKGSFSTLEIQRTEQGDSAMYLCASRTDSFYNEQFFGPGTRLTVL.

The chain recombines TRBV6-6 with TRBJ2-3; D unresolved. This CDR3 comprises 12 residues. Trimming removed 11 bases at V and 4 bases at J, with 13 bases between. CDR1 and CDR2 from the germline V gene are MNHNY and SVGAGI (reference sequence). CDR3 protein: CACQETADTQYF. The CDR3 DNA is TGTGCCTGCCAAGAGACGGCAGATACGCAGTATTTT.

A remark on this clone: Other DNA sequences in this specimen translate into the identical CDR3. The gene calls are TRBV9 and TRBJ1-1; D gene unclear. V lost 0 bases to trimming and J lost 2 bases, with 11 bases between them. Per the germline V gene, CDR1 is SGDLS and CDR2 is YYNGEE. The CDR3 is 15 amino acids. CDR3 loop: CASSVGTGGNTEAFF. The DNA for the CDR3 is TGTGCCAGCAGCGTAGGTACTGGTGGTAACACTGAAGCTTTCTTT.

With regard to this clone: Other DNA sequences within the sample encode an identical CDR3. V and J are TRBV9 and TRBJ1-2, with 7 bases identical to TRBD1. V lost 4 bases to trimming and J lost 4 bases; unmatched junction nucleotides: 7. This CDR3 spans 14 amino acids. CDR1 SGDLS and CDR2 YYNGEE come from the germline V gene. CDR3 in DNA: TGTGCCAGCAGCCCCTGGACAGGATCCTATGGCTACACCTTC. Translation: CASSPWTGSYGYTF. Together with reference TRBV9 and TRBJ1-2, the CDR3 gives the full variable domain: DSGVTQTPKHLITATGQRVTLRCSPRSGDLSVYWYQQSLDQGLQFLIQYYNGEERAKGNILERFSAQQFPDLHSELNLSSLELGDSALYFCASSPWTGSYGYTFGSGTRLTVV.

Turning to this clone: A read error may be the cause here, since a much bigger clone is one base away. The J gene is TRBJ2-2, the V gene TRBV6-5; D call uncertain. Trimming stripped 7 bases from V and 3 bases from J, with 3 bases between. Germline assignment: CDR1 MNHEY and CDR2 SVGAGI. The CDR3 extends over 11 amino acids. The CDR3 spells CASKYTGELFF. DNA of the CDR3: TGTGCCAGCAAGTACACCGGGGAGCTGTTTTTT.

J is TRBJ2-7 and V is TRBV7-3; D possibly corresponds to TRBD1 (6 bases). The germline V and J ends were trimmed by 3 bases and 3 bases, with 12 bases remaining between them. The CDR3 consists of 14 residues. The germline CDR1 and CDR2 sequences are SGHTA and FQGTGA. In DNA form, the CDR3 reads TGTGCCAGCAGCTTGTTGGGGGCAGGCTACGAGCAGTACTTC. Residues: CASSLLGAGYEQYF. The variable domain in full, completed from reference TRBV7-3 and TRBJ2-7, reads GAGVSQTPSNKVTEKGKYVELRCDPISGHTALYWYRQSLGQGPEFLIYFQGTGAADDSGLPNDRFFAVRPEGSVSTLKIQRTERGDSAVYLCASSLLGAGYEQYFGPGTRLTVT.

V gene TRBV19 combines with J gene TRBJ2-7; 7 positions agree with TRBD1. The CDR3 runs 17 residues. J lost 5 bases, V lost 1 base, and 14 bases had no gene match. The V gene's germline CDR1 is LNHDA and CDR2 SQIVND (reference sequence). The CDR3 region is CASSIVPGTASRNEQYF. The CDR3 bases are TGTGCCAGTAGTATAGTTCCCGGGACAGCTAGTAGGAACGAGCAGTACTTC.